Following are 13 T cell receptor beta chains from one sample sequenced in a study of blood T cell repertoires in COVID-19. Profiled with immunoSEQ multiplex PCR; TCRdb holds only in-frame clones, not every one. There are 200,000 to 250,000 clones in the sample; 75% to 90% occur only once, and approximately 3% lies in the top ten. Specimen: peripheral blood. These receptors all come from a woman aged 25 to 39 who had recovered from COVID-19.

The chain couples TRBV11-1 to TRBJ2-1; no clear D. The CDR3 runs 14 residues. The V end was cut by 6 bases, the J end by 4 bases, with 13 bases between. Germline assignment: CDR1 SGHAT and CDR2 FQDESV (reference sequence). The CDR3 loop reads CASSSRVVYNEQFF. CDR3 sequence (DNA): TGTGCCAGCAGTTCTCGGGTCGTTTACAATGAGCAGTTCTTC.

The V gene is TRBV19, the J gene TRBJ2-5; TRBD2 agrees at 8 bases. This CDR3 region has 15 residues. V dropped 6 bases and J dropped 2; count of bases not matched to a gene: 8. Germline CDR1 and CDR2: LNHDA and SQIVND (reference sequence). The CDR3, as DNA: TGTGCCAGTAGGCACGGGGGGGTTGGACAAGAGACCCAGTACTTC. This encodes CASRHGGVGQETQYF.

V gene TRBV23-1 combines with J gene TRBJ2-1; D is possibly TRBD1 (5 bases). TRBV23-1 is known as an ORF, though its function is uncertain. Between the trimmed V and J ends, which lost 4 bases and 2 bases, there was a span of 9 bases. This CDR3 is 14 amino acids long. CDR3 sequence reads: CASSPRDAYNEQFF. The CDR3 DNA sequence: TGCGCCAGCAGTCCCAGGGATGCCTACAATGAGCAGTTCTTC.

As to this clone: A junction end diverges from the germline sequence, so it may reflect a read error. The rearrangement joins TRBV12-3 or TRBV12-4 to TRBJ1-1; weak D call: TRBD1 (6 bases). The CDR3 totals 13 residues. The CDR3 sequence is CANSLRWGHPAFF. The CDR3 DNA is TGTGCCAACAGTTTACGGTGGGGACATCCAGCTTTCTTT.

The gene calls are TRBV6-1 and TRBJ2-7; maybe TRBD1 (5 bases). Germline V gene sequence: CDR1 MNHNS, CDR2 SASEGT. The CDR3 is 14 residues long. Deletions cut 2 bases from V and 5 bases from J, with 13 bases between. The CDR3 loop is CASSEFGRANEQYF. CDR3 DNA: TGTGCCAGCAGTGAATTTGGCAGGGCTAACGAGCAGTACTTC.

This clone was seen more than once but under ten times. CDR3 amino acids: CASSPTGEGNQPQHF. CDR3 bases: TGTGCCAGCTCACCGACAGGGGAGGGCAATCAGCCCCAGCATTTT. The J gene is TRBJ1-5, the V gene TRBV18, with TRBD1 matching 8 bases. CDR1 is KGHSH and CDR2 is LQKENI in the germline V gene. This CDR3 contains 15 residues. J was trimmed by 2 bases and V by 3 bases; bases with no gene match: 3.

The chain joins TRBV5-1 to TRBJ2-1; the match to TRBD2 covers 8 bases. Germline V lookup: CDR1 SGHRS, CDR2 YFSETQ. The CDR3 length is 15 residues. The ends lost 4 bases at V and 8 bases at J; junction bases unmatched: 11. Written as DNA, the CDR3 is TGCGCCAGCAGCATCGGGACTAGTGGGGGAGATGAGCAGTTCTTC. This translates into CASSIGTSGGDEQFF.

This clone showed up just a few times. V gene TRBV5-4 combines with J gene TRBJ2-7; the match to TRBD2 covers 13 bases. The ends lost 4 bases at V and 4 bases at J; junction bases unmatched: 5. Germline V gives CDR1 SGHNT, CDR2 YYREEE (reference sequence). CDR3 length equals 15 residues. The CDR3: CASSRTSGGEYEQYF. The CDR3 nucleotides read TGTGCCAGCAGCCGGACTAGCGGGGGCGAGTACGAGCAGTACTTC.

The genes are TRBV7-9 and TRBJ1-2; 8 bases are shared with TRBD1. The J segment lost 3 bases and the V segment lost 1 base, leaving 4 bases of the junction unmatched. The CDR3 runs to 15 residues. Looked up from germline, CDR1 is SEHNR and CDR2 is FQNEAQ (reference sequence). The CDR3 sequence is CASSLGNRGDYGYTF. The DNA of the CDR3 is TGTGCCAGCAGCTTAGGGAACAGGGGGGACTATGGCTACACCTTC.

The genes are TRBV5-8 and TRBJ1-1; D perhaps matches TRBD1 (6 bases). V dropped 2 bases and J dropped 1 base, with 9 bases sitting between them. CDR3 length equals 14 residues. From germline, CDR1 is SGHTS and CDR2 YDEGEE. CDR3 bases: TGTGCCAGCAGCTTTGACAGGAGGAACACTGAAGCTTTCTTT. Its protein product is CASSFDRRNTEAFF.

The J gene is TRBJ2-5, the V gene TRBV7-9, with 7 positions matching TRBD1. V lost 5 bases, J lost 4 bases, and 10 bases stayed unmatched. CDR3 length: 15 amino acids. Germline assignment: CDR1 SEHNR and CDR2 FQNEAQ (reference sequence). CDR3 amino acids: CASSLGDRVGETQYF. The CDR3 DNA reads TGTGCCAGCAGCCTGGGAGACAGGGTCGGAGAGACCCAGTACTTC.

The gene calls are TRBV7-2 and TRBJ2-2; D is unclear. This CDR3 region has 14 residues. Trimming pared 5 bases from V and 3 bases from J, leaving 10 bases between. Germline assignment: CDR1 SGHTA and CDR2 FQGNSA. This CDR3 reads CASSLRQYTGELFF. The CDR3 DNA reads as TGTGCCAGCAGCCTCAGGCAGTACACCGGGGAGCTGTTTTTT.

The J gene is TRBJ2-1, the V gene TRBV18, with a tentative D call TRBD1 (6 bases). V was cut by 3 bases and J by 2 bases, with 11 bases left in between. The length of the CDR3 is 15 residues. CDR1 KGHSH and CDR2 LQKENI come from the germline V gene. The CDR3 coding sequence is TGTGCCAGCTCACCGGCCAGGGGCACCTACAATGAGCAGTTCTTC. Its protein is CASSPARGTYNEQFF.